These T cell receptor beta chains were read from a single sample in a study of cytomegalovirus exposure and HLA in healthy donors. The assay was immunoSEQ multiplex PCR, and TCRdb's table has in-frame clones only and misses some. Of about 170,000 clones listed, 73% are singletons. The sample comprised PBMCs. The receptors derive from a woman between 18 and 30 years old in good health and CMV-seropositive. The CDR3 runs from the conserved cysteine through the conserved F or W. D genes are given only for firm matches. Size is stated for part of the rows, as once, few or many counts, or as a class when the clone is expanded.

CDR3 length: 17
D gene: .
V gene: TRBV18
clone size: .
J gene: TRBJ2-7
CDR3 protein: CASSPPQGEEGAYEQYF
CDR3 DNA: TGTGCCAGCTCACCACCCCAGGGGGAGGAGGGAGCCTACGAGCAGTACTTC

CDR3 length: 15
D gene: .
V gene: TRBV2
clone size: .
J gene: TRBJ1-1
CDR3 protein: CASSEEAGARTEAFF
CDR3 DNA: TGTGCCAGCAGTGAAGAGGCAGGGGCGCGGACTGAAGCTTTCTTT

CDR3 length: 19
D gene: .
V gene: TRBV7-2
clone size: .
J gene: TRBJ2-3
CDR3 protein: CASSPGRRQWLPPSDTQYF
CDR3 DNA: TGTGCCAGCAGCCCCGGGCGGAGACAGTGGTTACCTCCTTCAGATACGCAGTATTTT

CDR3 length: 13
D gene: .
V gene: TRBV2
clone size: .
J gene: TRBJ2-2
CDR3 protein: CAKESMNTGELFF
CDR3 DNA: TGTGCCAAAGAGTCAATGAACACCGGGGAGCTGTTTTTT

CDR3 length: 13
D gene: TRBD1
V gene: TRBV6-6
clone size: .
J gene: TRBJ1-1
CDR3 protein: CASSYDGTGKGFF
CDR3 DNA: TGTGCCAGCAGTTACGACGGGACAGGAAAAGGATTCTTT

CDR3 length: 14
D gene: .
V gene: TRBV7-8
clone size: once
J gene: TRBJ1-1
CDR3 protein: CASSLVSLNTEAFF
CDR3 DNA: TGTGCCAGCAGCTTAGTTTCTTTGAACACTGAAGCTTTCTTT

CDR3 length: 14
D gene: TRBD1
V gene: TRBV7-9
clone size: .
J gene: TRBJ1-6
CDR3 protein: CASRVDRVGSPLHF
CDR3 DNA: TGTGCCAGCCGCGTGGACAGGGTTGGCTCACCCCTCCACTTT

CDR3 length: 16
D gene: TRBD2
V gene: TRBV7-2
clone size: .
J gene: TRBJ2-7
CDR3 protein: CASSFASLAGPYEQYF
CDR3 DNA: TGTGCCAGCAGCTTTGCCTCCCTAGCGGGGCCCTACGAGCAGTACTTC

CDR3 length: 10
D gene: .
V gene: TRBV2
clone size: .
J gene: TRBJ1-2
CDR3 protein: CASTQGGYTF
CDR3 DNA: TGTGCCAGCACTCAGGGAGGCTACACCTTC

CDR3 length: 13
D gene: .
V gene: TRBV6-5
clone size: few
J gene: TRBJ1-1
CDR3 protein: CASSYSGSTEAFF
CDR3 DNA: TGTGCCAGCAGTTACTCGGGGAGCACTGAAGCTTTCTTT

CDR3 length: 14
D gene: .
V gene: TRBV5-1
clone size: .
J gene: TRBJ1-3
CDR3 protein: CASSLATGRNTIYF
CDR3 DNA: TGCGCCAGCAGCTTGGCAACAGGGAGAAACACCATATATTTT

CDR3 length: 15
D gene: .
V gene: TRBV9
clone size: .
J gene: TRBJ2-3
CDR3 protein: CASSVDSRTYDTQYF
CDR3 DNA: TGTGCCAGCAGCGTAGATAGTAGGACTTACGATACGCAGTATTTT

CDR3 length: 17
D gene: TRBD2
V gene: TRBV12-5
clone size: .
J gene: TRBJ2-4
CDR3 protein: CASGLDLSGVAKNIQYF
CDR3 DNA: TGTGCTAGTGGTTTGGATCTTAGCGGGGTAGCCAAAAACATTCAGTACTTC

CDR3 length: 14
D gene: TRBD1
V gene: TRBV27
clone size: .
J gene: TRBJ2-7
CDR3 protein: CASSRTGGDGSQYF
CDR3 DNA: TGTGCCAGCAGCCGGACAGGGGGCGATGGTTCCCAGTACTTC

CDR3 length: 15
D gene: .
V gene: TRBV28
clone size: .
J gene: TRBJ2-1
CDR3 protein: CASSPPHSSYNEQFF
CDR3 DNA: TGTGCCAGCAGTCCACCCCACAGCTCCTACAATGAGCAGTTCTTC

CDR3 length: 14
D gene: .
V gene: TRBV9
clone size: .
J gene: TRBJ1-2
CDR3 protein: CASSVLGGEDGYTF
CDR3 DNA: TGTGCCAGCAGTGTCCTGGGGGGAGAAGATGGCTACACCTTC

CDR3 length: 14
D gene: TRBD1
V gene: TRBV27
clone size: .
J gene: TRBJ2-2
CDR3 protein: CASTGGRGTGELFF
CDR3 DNA: TGTGCCAGCACAGGGGGCCGCGGCACCGGGGAGCTGTTTTTT

CDR3 length: 17
D gene: TRBD2
V gene: TRBV6-1
clone size: .
J gene: TRBJ2-2
CDR3 protein: CASREKAGGPGTGELFF
CDR3 DNA: TGTGCCAGCCGTGAAAAAGCGGGGGGGCCGGGTACCGGGGAGCTGTTTTTT

CDR3 length: 15
D gene: .
V gene: TRBV7-8
clone size: .
J gene: TRBJ1-2
CDR3 protein: CASSLVGDSNYGYTF
CDR3 DNA: TGTGCCAGCAGCTTAGTAGGGGATTCTAACTATGGCTACACCTTC

CDR3 length: 18
D gene: TRBD2
V gene: TRBV5-1
clone size: once
J gene: TRBJ2-1
CDR3 protein: CASSLDEPSGGRYNEQFF
CDR3 DNA: TGCGCCAGCAGCTTGGACGAACCTAGCGGGGGGAGGTACAATGAGCAGTTCTTC

CDR3 length: 16
D gene: .
V gene: TRBV7-6
clone size: .
J gene: TRBJ2-2
CDR3 protein: CASSRLPDSNTGELFF
CDR3 DNA: TGTGCCAGCAGCCGACTTCCTGATTCTAACACCGGGGAGCTGTTTTTT

CDR3 length: 16
D gene: TRBD1
V gene: TRBV2
clone size: .
J gene: TRBJ1-6
CDR3 protein: CASRRDSLSLNSPLHF
CDR3 DNA: TGTGCCAGCAGGCGGGACAGCCTTTCCCTTAATTCACCCCTCCACTTT

CDR3 length: 17
D gene: TRBD1
V gene: TRBV18
clone size: .
J gene: TRBJ1-5
CDR3 protein: CASSPARQGWGNQPQHF
CDR3 DNA: TGTGCCAGCTCACCGGCACGACAGGGCTGGGGCAATCAGCCCCAGCATTTT

CDR3 length: 16
D gene: TRBD1
V gene: TRBV4-1
clone size: once
J gene: TRBJ1-2
CDR3 protein: CASSQDGTGDVYGYTF
CDR3 DNA: TGCGCCAGCAGCCAAGATGGGACAGGGGACGTCTATGGCTACACCTTC

CDR3 length: 13
D gene: TRBD1
V gene: TRBV7-9
clone size: .
J gene: TRBJ1-2
CDR3 protein: CASSLVGGNGYTF
CDR3 DNA: TGTGCCAGCAGCTTAGTAGGGGGCAACGGCTACACCTTC

CDR3 length: 13
D gene: TRBD1
V gene: TRBV27
clone size: few
J gene: TRBJ1-2
CDR3 protein: CASGGQGIYGYTF
CDR3 DNA: TGTGCCAGCGGTGGACAGGGAATCTATGGCTACACCTTC

CDR3 length: 16
D gene: .
V gene: TRBV10-1
clone size: .
J gene: TRBJ2-7
CDR3 protein: CASISKLWRAAYEQYF
CDR3 DNA: TGCGCCAGCATTAGTAAGCTATGGAGGGCGGCCTACGAGCAGTACTTC

CDR3 length: 15
D gene: TRBD2
V gene: TRBV11-2
clone size: .
J gene: TRBJ2-5
CDR3 protein: CASSLRGGLAETQYF
CDR3 DNA: TGTGCCAGCAGCCTTCGGGGGGGCCTGGCGGAGACCCAGTACTTC